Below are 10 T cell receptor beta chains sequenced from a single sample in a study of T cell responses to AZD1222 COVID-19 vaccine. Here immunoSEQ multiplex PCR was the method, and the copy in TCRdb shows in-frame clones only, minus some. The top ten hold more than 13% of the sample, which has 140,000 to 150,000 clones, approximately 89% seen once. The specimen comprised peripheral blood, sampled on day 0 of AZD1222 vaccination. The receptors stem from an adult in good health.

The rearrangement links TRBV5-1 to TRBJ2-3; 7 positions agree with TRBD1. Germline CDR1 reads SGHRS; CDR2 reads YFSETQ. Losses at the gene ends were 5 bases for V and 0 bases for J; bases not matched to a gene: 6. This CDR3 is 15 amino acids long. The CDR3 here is CASRRGDSSTDTQYF. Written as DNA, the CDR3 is TGCGCCAGCAGGCGAGGGGACAGCAGCACAGATACGCAGTATTTT.

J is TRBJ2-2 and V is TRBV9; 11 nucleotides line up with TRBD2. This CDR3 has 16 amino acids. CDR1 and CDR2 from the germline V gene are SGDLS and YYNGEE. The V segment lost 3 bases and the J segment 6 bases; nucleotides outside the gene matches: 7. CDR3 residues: CASSGRSGGASGELFF. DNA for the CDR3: TGTGCCAGCAGCGGACGTAGCGGGGGGGCCTCCGGGGAGCTGTTTTTT.

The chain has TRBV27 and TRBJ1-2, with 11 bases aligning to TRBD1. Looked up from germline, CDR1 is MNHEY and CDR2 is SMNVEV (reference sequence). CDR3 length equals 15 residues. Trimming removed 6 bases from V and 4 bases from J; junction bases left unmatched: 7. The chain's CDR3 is CASRSPGQGGYGYTF. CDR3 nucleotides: TGTGCCAGCAGAAGCCCGGGACAGGGGGGCTATGGCTACACCTTC.

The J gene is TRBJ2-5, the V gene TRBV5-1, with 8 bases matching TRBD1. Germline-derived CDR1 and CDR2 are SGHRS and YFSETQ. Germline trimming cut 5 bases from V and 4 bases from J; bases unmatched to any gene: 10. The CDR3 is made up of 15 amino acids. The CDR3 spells CASSLIAGGGETQYF. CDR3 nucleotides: TGCGCCAGCAGTTTAATAGCAGGGGGCGGAGAGACCCAGTACTTC. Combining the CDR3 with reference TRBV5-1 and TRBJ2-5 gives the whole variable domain KAGVTQTPRYLIKTRGQQVTLSCSPISGHRSVSWYQQTPGQGLQFLFEYFSETQRNKGNFPGRFSGRQFSNSRSEMNVSTLELGDSALYLCASSLIAGGGETQYFGPGTRLLVL.

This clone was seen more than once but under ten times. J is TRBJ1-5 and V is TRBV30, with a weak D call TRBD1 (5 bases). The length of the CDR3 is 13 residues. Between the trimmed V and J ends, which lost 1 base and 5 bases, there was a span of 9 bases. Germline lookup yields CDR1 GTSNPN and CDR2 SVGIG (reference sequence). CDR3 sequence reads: CAWSEGPDQPQHF. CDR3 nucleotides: TGTGCCTGGAGTGAGGGGCCGGATCAGCCCCAGCATTTT.

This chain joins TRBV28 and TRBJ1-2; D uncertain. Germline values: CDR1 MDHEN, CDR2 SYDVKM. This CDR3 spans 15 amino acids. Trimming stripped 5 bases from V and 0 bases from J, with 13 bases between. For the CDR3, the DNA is TGTGCCAGCAGTAACCCGCCAGATTCTAACTATGGCTACACCTTC. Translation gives CASSNPPDSNYGYTF.

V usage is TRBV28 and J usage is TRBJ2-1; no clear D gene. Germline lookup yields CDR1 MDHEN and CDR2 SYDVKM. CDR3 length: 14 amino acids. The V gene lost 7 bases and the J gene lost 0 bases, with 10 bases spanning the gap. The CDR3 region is CASTLPSSYNEQFF. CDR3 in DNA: TGTGCCAGCACCCTCCCCAGCTCCTACAATGAGCAGTTCTTC.

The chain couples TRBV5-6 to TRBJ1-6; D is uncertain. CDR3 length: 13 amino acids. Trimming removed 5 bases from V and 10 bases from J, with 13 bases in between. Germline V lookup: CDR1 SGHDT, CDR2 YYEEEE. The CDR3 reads CASSLTPGSPLHF. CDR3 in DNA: TGTGCCAGCAGTTTGACACCTGGGTCACCCCTCCACTTT.

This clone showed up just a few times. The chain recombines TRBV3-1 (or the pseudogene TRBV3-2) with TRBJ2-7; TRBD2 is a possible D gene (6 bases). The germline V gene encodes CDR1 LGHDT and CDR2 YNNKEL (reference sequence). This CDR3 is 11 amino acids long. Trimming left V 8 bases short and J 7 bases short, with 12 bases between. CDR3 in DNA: TGTGCCAGCGGCAGGGCGGGGGAGCAGTACTTC. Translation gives CASGRAGEQYF.

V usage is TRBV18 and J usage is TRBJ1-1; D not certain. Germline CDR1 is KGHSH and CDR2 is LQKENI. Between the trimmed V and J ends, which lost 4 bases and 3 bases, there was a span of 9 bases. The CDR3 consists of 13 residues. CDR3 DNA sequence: TGTGCCAGCTCACTGACCGTGGACACTGAAGCTTTCTTT. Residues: CASSLTVDTEAFF.